Given below is one TCR beta chain in context. The record originates from a study of blood T cell repertoires in COVID-19. In the study overall: The United States, Italy and Spain were the sources of the acute and convalescent COVID-19 samples.

The CDR3 covers 17 residues. V lost 1 base to trimming and J lost 3 bases, with 18 bases between them. The germline gives CDR1 SGHTA, CDR2 FQGNSA. Profiling relied on immunoSEQ multiplex PCR, and the TCRdb table lists in-frame clones only, not all of them. The sample records 150,000 to 200,000 clones, about 85% being singletons. Seattle-derived patients entered the study during active infection and were followed longitudinally. The rearrangement uses TRBV7-2 and TRBJ1-1; D is unclear. The source is a woman in her thirties or forties with COVID-19, enrolled during active disease. Sequences were obtained from peripheral blood. This CDR3 reads CASSLGAGRQIHTEAFF. The CDR3 bases are TGTGCCAGCAGCTTAGGGGCTGGTAGGCAGATACACACTGAAGCTTTCTTT. Together with reference TRBV7-2 and TRBJ1-1, the CDR3 gives the full variable domain: GAGVSQSPSNKVTEKGKDVELRCDPISGHTALYWYRQSLGQGLEFLIYFQGNSAPDKSGLPSDRFSAERTGGSVSTLTIQRTQQEDSAVYLCASSLGAGRQIHTEAFFGQGTRLTVV.